This TCR beta chain was sequenced for a study of blood T cell repertoires in COVID-19. Study-wide context: From the United States, Italy and Spain came samples of acute and convalescent COVID-19.

In Seattle, patients joined the study during active infection and were tracked longitudinally. Germline CDR1 and CDR2: SNHLY and FYNNEI. The CDR3 totals 15 residues. V was pared by 4 bases and J by 4 bases, with 13 bases between. Profiled with immunoSEQ multiplex PCR; TCRdb holds only in-frame clones, not every one. The sample shows some 250,000 clones, around nine tenths of them seen only once. This chain connects TRBV2 to TRBJ1-4, with D possibly matching TRBD1 (5 bases). The sequencing input was peripheral blood. The origin of this receptor is a woman in her sixties with COVID-19, enrolled during active disease. The CDR3 is CASSALGAYNEKLFF. The CDR3 nucleotides are TGTGCCAGCAGTGCATTAGGGGCTTATAATGAAAAACTGTTTTTT.